The clone carrying this TCR beta chain was seen repeatedly, ten times or more. Antigen unknown. V was pared by 1 base and J by 0 bases, with 3 bases between. Germline V gene data show CDR1 as SEHNR and CDR2 as FQNEAQ (reference sequence). CDR3 length: 14 residues. The sample is drawn from a study of T cells in Graves' hyperthyroidism and ophthalmopathy. In the study overall: Peripheral blood was acquired at first diagnosis, ahead of any therapy whatsoever. Study-wide points: It was a median 6.5 months before onset that the model predicted ophthalmopathy.

The investigators amplified TCR beta CDR3 regions from RNA transcripts. With the HTBI primer set, the TCR CDR3 went through a first round of RT-PCR. TCRdb redid the calling of the multiplex PCR reads with MiXCR, one entry per CDR3 protein. The sample has approximately 400,000 distinct CDR3 sequences; about 18% are singletons. The clonotype comes from a woman aged 18-29 years with Graves' hyperthyroidism. The J gene is TRBJ2-2, the V gene TRBV7-9; D uncertain. Sequencing used blood. CDR3 protein: CASSLEANTGELFF. The CDR3 bases are TGTGCCAGCAGCTTAGAGGCGAACACCGGGGAGCTGTTTTTT.